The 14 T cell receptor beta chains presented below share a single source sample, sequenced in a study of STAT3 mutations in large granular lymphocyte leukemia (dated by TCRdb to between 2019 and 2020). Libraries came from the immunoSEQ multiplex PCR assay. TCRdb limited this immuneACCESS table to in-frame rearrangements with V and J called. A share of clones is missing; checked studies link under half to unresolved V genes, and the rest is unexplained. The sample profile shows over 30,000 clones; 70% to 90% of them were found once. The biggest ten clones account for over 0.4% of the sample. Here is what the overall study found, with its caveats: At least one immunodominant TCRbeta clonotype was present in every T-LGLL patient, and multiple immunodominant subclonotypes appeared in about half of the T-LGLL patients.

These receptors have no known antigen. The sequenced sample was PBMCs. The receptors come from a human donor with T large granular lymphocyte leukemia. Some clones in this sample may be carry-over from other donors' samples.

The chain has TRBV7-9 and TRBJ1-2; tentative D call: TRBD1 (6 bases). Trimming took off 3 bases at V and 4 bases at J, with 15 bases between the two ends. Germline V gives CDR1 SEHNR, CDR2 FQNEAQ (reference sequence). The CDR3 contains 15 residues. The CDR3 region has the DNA TGTGCCAGCAGCTTGGGGCAGGGGCCGTTCTATGGCTACACCTTC. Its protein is CASSLGQGPFYGYTF.

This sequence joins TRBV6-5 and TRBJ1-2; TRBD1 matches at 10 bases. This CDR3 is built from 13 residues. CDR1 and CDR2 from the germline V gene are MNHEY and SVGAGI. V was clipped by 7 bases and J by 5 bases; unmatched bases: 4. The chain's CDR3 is CASTRTGGYGYTF. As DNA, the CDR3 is TGTGCCAGCACCCGGACAGGGGGGTATGGCTACACCTTC.

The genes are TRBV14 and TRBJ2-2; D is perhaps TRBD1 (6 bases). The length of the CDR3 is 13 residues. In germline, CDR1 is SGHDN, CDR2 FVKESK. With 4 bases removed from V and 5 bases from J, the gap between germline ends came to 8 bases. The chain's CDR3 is CASSPQGTGELFF. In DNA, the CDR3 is TGTGCCAGCAGCCCCCAGGGGACCGGGGAGCTGTTTTTT.

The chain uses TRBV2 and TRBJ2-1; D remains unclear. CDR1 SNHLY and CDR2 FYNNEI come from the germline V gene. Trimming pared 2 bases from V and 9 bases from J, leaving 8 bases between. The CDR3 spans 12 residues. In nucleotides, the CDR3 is TGTGCCAGCAGTGAAACCCCTCTTGAGCAGTTCTTC. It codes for CASSETPLEQFF.

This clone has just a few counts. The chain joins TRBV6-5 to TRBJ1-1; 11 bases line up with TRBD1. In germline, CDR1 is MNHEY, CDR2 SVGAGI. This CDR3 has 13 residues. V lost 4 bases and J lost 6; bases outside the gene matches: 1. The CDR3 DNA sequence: TGTGCCAGCAGTTCGGGACAGGGGGCTGAAGCTTTCTTT. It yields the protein CASSSGQGAEAFF.

The CDR3 nucleotides read TGTGCCAGCAGCGTAGCTCCTACCGCGACGGACGAAAAACTGTTTTTT. Translated: CASSVAPTATDEKLFF. The chain is built from TRBV9 and TRBJ1-4; D remains unclear. Trimming left V 0 bases short and J 8 bases short, with 17 bases between. Germline loops: CDR1 SGDLS, CDR2 YYNGEE. The CDR3 has 16 residues.

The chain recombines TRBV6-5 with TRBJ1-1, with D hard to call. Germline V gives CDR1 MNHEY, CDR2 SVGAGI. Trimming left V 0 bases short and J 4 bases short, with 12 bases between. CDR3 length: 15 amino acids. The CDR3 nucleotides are TGTGCCAGCAGTTACTCGGCGGCATTGGGCACTGAAGCTTTCTTT. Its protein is CASSYSAALGTEAFF.

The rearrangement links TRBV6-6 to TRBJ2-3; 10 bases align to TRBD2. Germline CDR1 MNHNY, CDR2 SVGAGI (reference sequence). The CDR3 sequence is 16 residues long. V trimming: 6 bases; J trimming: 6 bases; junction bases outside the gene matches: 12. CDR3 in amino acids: CASRPLAGARGDTQYF. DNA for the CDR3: TGTGCCAGCAGACCCCTAGCGGGGGCACGGGGGGATACGCAGTATTTT.

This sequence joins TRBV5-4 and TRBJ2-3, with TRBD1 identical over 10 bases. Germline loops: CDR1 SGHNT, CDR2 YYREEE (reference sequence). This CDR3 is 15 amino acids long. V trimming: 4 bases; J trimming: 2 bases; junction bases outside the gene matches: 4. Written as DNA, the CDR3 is TGTGCCAGCAGCCCGGGACAGGGGAACACAGATACGCAGTATTTT. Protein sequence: CASSPGQGNTDTQYF.

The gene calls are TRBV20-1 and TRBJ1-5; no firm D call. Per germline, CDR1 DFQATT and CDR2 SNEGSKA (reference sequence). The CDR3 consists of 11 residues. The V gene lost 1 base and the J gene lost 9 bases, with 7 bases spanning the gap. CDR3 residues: CSARASSPQHF. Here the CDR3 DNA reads TGCAGTGCTAGAGCCAGTTCGCCCCAGCATTTT.

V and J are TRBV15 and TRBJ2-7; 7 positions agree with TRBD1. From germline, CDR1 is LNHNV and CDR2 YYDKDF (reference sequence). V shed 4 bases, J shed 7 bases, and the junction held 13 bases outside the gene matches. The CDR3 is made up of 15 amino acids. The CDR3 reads CATSKFGQAFGEQYF. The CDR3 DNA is TGTGCCACCAGCAAATTTGGACAGGCCTTTGGAGAGCAGTACTTC.

The CDR3 nucleotides read TGCGCCAGCAGCCCCGGTTCGGTACCCAACTATGGCTACACCTTC. It is translated as CASSPGSVPNYGYTF. The chain combines TRBV4-3 with TRBJ1-2; D is unresolved. Deletions cut 4 bases from V and 2 bases from J, with 14 bases between. This CDR3 has 15 amino acids. Germline loops: CDR1 LGHNA, CDR2 YSLEER.

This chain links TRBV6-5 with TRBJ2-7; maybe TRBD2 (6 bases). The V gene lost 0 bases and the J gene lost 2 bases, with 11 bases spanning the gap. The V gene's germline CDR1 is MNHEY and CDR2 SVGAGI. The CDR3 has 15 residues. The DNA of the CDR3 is TGTGCCAGCAGTTACTCCCCAGGGAGGACCTACGAGCAGTACTTC. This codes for CASSYSPGRTYEQYF.

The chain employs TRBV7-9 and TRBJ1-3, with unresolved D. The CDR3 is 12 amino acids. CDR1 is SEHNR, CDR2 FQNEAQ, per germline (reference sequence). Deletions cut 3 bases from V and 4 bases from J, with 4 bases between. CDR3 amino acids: CASSLTGNTIYF. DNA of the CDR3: TGTGCCAGCAGCTTGACAGGAAACACCATATATTTT.